At least ten counts were recorded for the clone carrying this T cell receptor beta chain. Its target is unknown. The sample originates from a study of identical twins. Findings and caveats of the study: Weaker excess twin sharing was observed in beta out-of-frame sequences. The same donors were not followed; conclusions instead depended on cross-sectional statistical analysis.

V lost 3 bases and J 4 bases, leaving 7 bases between the germline ends. CDR3 length: 13 residues. A universal primer binding site was introduced by template switching. The final cDNA contained unique molecular identifiers. TCRdb reanalysed the 5' RACE reads using MiXCR and keeps one entry per CDR3 protein. The repertoire has under 350,000 distinct CDR3 sequences, roughly 9.7% of them found once; the top ten carry approximately 6.5%. This same sample was also part of a study on yellow fever vaccine responses in identical twins.

The specimen sequenced was CD8+ T cells sorted from blood. This chain uses TRBV12-3 or TRBV12-4 with TRBJ2-1, with D uncertain. This TCR was sampled from a woman aged 18-29 years in good health. The CDR3 bases are TGTGCCAGCAGTTTGGCAAATTACAATGAGCAGTTCTTC. Protein product: CASSLANYNEQFF.